Following are 10 T cell receptor beta chains from one sample sequenced in a study of blood T cell repertoires in COVID-19. Profiled with immunoSEQ multiplex PCR; TCRdb holds only in-frame clones, not every one. Here the sample spans about 140,000 clones, just over 85% being singletons. What was sequenced was peripheral blood. The receptors here all came from a woman aged 60-75 years with acute or convalescent COVID-19.

The rearrangement uses TRBV6-5 and TRBJ1-1, with D possibly TRBD1 on 5 matching bases. The length of the CDR3 is 14 residues. Trimming stripped 6 bases from V and 10 bases from J, with 21 bases between. Looked up from germline, CDR1 is MNHEY and CDR2 is SVGAGI. CDR3 DNA sequence: TGTGCCAGCAGCCACATACCCACACAGGAAGGAGCTTTCTTT. Translation: CASSHIPTQEGAFF.

CDR3 amino acids: CASTGGVGGTDTQYF. CDR3 DNA: TGTGCCAGCACGGGGGGGGTGGGTGGCACAGATACGCAGTATTTT. This rearrangement joins TRBV6-5 to TRBJ2-3; 8 bases are a match to TRBD2. This CDR3 is 15 amino acids long. The J segment lost 1 base and the V segment lost 7 bases, leaving 7 bases of the junction unmatched. CDR1 is MNHEY and CDR2 is SVGAGI in the germline V gene.

This rearrangement joins TRBV5-1 to TRBJ1-1; D possibly corresponds to TRBD1 (5 bases). Germline assignment: CDR1 SGHRS and CDR2 YFSETQ. The ends were cut back, 4 bases at V and 3 bases at J, with 10 bases in the middle. The CDR3 is 13 amino acids. CDR3 region: CASSPGWDTEAFF. DNA of the CDR3: TGCGCCAGCAGCCCAGGGTGGGACACTGAAGCTTTCTTT.

The genes are TRBV29-1 and TRBJ2-3; the D is unclear. Germline V lookup: CDR1 SQVTM, CDR2 ANQGSEA. The V end lost 7 bases, the J end lost 0 bases, and 14 bases lay between the germline ends. The CDR3 totals 14 residues. DNA of the CDR3: TGCAGCGCCGACAAAGCTTCTAGCACAGATACGCAGTATTTT. Its protein product is CSADKASSTDTQYF.

The chain couples TRBV14 to TRBJ2-1, with 14 bases matching TRBD2. J gave up 6 bases and V 3 bases, and 1 base lay outside the gene matches. In germline, CDR1 is SGHDN, CDR2 FVKESK. The CDR3 covers 15 residues. The CDR3 spells CASSQTSGGANEQFF. The DNA for the CDR3 is TGTGCCAGCAGCCAGACTAGCGGGGGGGCCAATGAGCAGTTCTTC.

The V gene is TRBV5-8, the J gene TRBJ2-1; 11 bases agree with TRBD1. Trimming cost V 4 bases and J 12 bases; bases outside gene matches: 15. CDR1 and CDR2 (germline): SGHTS, YDEGEE. The CDR3 sequence is 16 residues long. CDR3 DNA: TGTGCCAGCAGCCCCTATGGGGACAGGGGGTCCTTATGGCAGTTCTTC. Its translation: CASSPYGDRGSLWQFF.

The chain couples TRBV15 to TRBJ2-3, with D possibly TRBD2 on 6 matching bases. The germline gives CDR1 LNHNV, CDR2 YYDKDF (reference sequence). V lost 2 bases to trimming and J lost 1 base, with 10 bases between them. The CDR3 contains 15 residues. The CDR3, as DNA: TGTGCCACCAGCAGAAACGGGGGAGGCACAGATACGCAGTATTTT. Encoded protein: CATSRNGGGTDTQYF.

V and J are TRBV4-1 and TRBJ2-1; TRBD1 matches at 7 bases. The CDR3 runs 18 residues. Germline trimming cut 0 bases from V and 4 bases from J; bases unmatched to any gene: 12. Per the germline V gene, CDR1 is MGHRA and CDR2 is YSYEKL. The CDR3 DNA sequence: TGCGCCAGCAGCCAAGAGTTCGGGACAGCTATCATATACAATGAGCAGTTCTTC. Residues: CASSQEFGTAIIYNEQFF.

This clone was observed once. The J gene is TRBJ1-1, the V gene TRBV24-1; 7 bases are a match to TRBD1. This CDR3 is 14 amino acids long. Trimming took 7 bases from V and 4 from J; bases not matched to a gene: 8. CDR1 is KGHDR and CDR2 is SFDVKD in the germline V gene. CDR3 sequence reads: CATRGHSGGTEAFF. Here the CDR3 DNA reads TGTGCCACCAGGGGACATTCAGGGGGCACTGAAGCTTTCTTT.

This rearrangement joins TRBV27 to TRBJ2-5, with TRBD2 as a possible D gene (6 bases). V shed 4 bases and J shed 1 base, with 10 bases lying between them. Germline loops: CDR1 MNHEY, CDR2 SMNVEV (reference sequence). The CDR3 is made up of 14 amino acids. Here the CDR3 DNA reads TGTGCCAGCAGTTCGGGACTCACCCAAGAGACCCAGTACTTC. Amino acids: CASSSGLTQETQYF.